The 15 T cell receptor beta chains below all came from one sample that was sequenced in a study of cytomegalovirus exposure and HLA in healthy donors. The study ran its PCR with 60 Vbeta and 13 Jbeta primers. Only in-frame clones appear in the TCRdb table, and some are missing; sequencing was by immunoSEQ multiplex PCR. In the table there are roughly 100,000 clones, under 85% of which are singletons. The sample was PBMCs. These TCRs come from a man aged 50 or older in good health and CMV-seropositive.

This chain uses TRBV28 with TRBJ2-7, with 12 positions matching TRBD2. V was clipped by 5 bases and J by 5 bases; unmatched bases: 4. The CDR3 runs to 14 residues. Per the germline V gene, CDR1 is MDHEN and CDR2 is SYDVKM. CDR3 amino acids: CASSTTSGRNEQYF. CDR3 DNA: TGTGCCAGCAGTACGACTAGCGGGAGAAACGAGCAGTACTTC.

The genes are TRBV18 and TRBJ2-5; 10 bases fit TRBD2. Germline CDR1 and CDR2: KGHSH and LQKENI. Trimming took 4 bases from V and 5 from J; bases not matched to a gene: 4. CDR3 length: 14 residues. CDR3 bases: TGTGCCAGCTCACTTACTAGCGGGATTGAGACCCAGTACTTC. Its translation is CASSLTSGIETQYF.

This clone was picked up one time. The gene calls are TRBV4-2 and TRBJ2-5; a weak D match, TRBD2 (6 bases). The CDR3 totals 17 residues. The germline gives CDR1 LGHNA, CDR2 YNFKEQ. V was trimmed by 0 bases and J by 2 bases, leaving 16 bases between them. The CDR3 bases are TGTGCCAGCAGCCAAGAAGGGAGGAGATCGGATCAAGAGACCCAGTACTTC. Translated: CASSQEGRRSDQETQYF.

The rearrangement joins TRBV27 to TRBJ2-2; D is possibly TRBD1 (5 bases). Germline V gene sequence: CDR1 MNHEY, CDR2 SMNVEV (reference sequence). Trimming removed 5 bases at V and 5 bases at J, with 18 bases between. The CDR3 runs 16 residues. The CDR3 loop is CASSPRLGRGTGELFF. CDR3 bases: TGTGCCAGCAGTCCTCGGCTGGGGCGTGGGACCGGGGAGCTGTTTTTT.

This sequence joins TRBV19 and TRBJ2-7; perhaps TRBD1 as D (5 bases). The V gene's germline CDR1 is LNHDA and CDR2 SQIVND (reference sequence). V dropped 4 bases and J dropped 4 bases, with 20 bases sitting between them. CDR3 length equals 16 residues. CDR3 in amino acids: CASSTLRQGPPYEQYF. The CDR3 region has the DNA TGTGCCAGTAGTACACTCCGGCAGGGCCCCCCATACGAGCAGTACTTC.

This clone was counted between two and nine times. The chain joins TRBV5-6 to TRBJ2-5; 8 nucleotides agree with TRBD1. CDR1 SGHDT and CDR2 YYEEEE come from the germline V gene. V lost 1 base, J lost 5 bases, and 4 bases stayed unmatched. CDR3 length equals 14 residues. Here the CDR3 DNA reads TGTGCCAGCAGCTTGCGCAGGGGGCACGAGACCCAGTACTTC. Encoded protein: CASSLRRGHETQYF. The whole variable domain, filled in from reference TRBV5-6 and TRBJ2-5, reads DAGVTQSPTHLIKTRGQQVTLRCSPKSGHDTVSWYQQALGQGPQFIFQYYEEEERQRGNFPDRFSGHQFPNYSSELNVNALLLGDSALYLCASSLRRGHETQYFGPGTRLLVL.

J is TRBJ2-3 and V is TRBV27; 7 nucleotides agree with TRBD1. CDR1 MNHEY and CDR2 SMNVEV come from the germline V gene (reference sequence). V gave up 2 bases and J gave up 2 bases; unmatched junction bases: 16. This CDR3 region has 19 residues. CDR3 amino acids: CASSLGSPTQGIFTDTQYF. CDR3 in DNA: TGTGCCAGCAGTTTAGGGTCACCCACACAGGGGATATTCACAGATACGCAGTATTTT.

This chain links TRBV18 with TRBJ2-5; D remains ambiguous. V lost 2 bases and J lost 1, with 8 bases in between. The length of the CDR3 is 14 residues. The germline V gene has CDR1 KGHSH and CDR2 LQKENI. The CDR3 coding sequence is TGTGCCAGCTCACCAACAAGATCCCAAGAGACCCAGTACTTC. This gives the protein CASSPTRSQETQYF.

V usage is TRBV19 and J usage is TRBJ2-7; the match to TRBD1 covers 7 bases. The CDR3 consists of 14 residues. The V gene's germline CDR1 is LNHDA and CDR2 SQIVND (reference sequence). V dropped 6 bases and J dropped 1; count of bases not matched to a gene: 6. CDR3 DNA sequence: TGTGCCAGTAGCAAGGGACAGATTTCCTACGAGCAGTACTTC. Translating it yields CASSKGQISYEQYF.

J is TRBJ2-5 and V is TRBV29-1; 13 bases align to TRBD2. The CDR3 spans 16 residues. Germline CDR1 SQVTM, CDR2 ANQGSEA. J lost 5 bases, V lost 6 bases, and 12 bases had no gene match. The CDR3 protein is CSVNNLGLAGSETQYF. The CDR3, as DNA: TGCAGCGTAAACAACCTGGGACTAGCGGGAAGTGAGACCCAGTACTTC.

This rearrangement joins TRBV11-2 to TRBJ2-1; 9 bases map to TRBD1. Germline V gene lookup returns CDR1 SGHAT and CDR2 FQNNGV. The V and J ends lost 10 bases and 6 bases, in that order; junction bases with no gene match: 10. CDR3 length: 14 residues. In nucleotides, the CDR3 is TGTGCCACAAAACCGGGACAGGGACCCAATGAGCAGTTCTTC. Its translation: CATKPGQGPNEQFF.

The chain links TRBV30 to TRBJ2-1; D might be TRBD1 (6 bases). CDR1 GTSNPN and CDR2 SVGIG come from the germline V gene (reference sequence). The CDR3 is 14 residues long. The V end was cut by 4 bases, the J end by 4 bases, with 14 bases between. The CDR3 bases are TGTGCCTGGAATTACAGGGTAGAATACAATGAGCAGTTCTTC. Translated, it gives CAWNYRVEYNEQFF.

CDR3 sequence: CASRGLTSGDNEQFF. CDR3 DNA sequence: TGTGCCAGCAGGGGTTTGACTAGCGGGGACAATGAGCAGTTCTTC. V usage is TRBV6-5 and J usage is TRBJ2-1; TRBD2 agrees at 11 bases. The CDR3 loop spans 15 amino acids. J gave up 5 bases and V 6 bases, and 6 bases lay outside the gene matches. CDR1 and CDR2 from the germline V gene are MNHEY and SVGAGI.

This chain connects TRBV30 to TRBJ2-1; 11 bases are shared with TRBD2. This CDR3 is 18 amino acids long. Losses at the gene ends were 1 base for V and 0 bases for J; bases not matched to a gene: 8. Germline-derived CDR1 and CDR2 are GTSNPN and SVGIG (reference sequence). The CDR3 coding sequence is TGTGCCTGGAGTGGAGGGACTAGCGGCTTGAGCTCCTACAATGAGCAGTTCTTC. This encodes CAWSGGTSGLSSYNEQFF.

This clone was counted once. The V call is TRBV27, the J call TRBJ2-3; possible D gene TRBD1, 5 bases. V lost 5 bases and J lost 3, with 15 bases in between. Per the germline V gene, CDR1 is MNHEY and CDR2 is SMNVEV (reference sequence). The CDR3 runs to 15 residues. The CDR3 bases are TGTGCCAGCAGTCCCTACGAACCAGGGACAGATACGCAGTATTTT. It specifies CASSPYEPGTDTQYF.